The subject of this entry is one T cell receptor beta chain. This sample is drawn from a study of cytomegalovirus exposure and HLA in healthy donors. Study at large: The roughly 110 validation repertoires were reported in a later analysis to have been generated on the same platform as the roughly 720 first-cohort repertoires.

The CDR3 runs 19 residues. CDR1 is SGHNT, CDR2 YYREEE, per germline (reference sequence). V lost 1 base and J lost 6; bases outside the gene matches: 13. TCRdb's copy holds only in-frame clones and misses some; the assay was immunoSEQ multiplex PCR. The data hold over 85,000 clones, with around 87% observed a single time. This TCR came from a woman under 40 in good health and CMV-seropositive. The chain has TRBV5-4 and TRBJ2-2, with TRBD2 matching over 12 bases. Sequenced: PBMCs. In DNA, the CDR3 is TGTGCCAGCAGCTTGCGGCGTGCTAGCGGGGGGGCCGGCGCCGGGGAGCTGTTTTTT. It encodes CASSLRRASGGAGAGELFF.